This T cell receptor beta chain was recorded in a study of cytomegalovirus exposure and HLA in healthy donors. Study-level background: Unique TCR beta sequences numbering around 110 million came from about 179 million T cells in an earlier analysis. Regarding the study as a whole: A cluster of highly shared sequence variants was likely a sequencing artifact. Confirmation was obtained in vitro that a few CMV-associated chains are specific for CMV antigens. Roughly even sequencing depth across donors was the assumption behind the presence/absence analyses.

A multiplex PCR was run with 60 Vbeta primers and 13 Jbeta primers. Clones were sequenced by immunoSEQ multiplex PCR, and TCRdb holds only the in-frame ones, with some missing. The table lists approximately 110,000 clones, 55% to 70% of them singletons. Concerning this clone itself: The target antigen is unknown.

The TCR was taken from a woman between 25 and 40 years old in good health and CMV-seronegative. Sequenced sample: PBMCs.

This CDR3 is CATSRDGTAGGPSTDTQYF. CDR3 coding DNA: TGTGCCACCAGCAGAGATGGTACCGCGGGAGGCCCTAGCACAGATACGCAGTATTTT. This sequence joins TRBV15 and TRBJ2-3; 8 bases line up with TRBD2. Looked up from germline, CDR1 is LNHNV and CDR2 is YYDKDF (reference sequence). The CDR3 length is 19 residues. V lost 0 bases and J lost 0; bases outside the gene matches: 11.